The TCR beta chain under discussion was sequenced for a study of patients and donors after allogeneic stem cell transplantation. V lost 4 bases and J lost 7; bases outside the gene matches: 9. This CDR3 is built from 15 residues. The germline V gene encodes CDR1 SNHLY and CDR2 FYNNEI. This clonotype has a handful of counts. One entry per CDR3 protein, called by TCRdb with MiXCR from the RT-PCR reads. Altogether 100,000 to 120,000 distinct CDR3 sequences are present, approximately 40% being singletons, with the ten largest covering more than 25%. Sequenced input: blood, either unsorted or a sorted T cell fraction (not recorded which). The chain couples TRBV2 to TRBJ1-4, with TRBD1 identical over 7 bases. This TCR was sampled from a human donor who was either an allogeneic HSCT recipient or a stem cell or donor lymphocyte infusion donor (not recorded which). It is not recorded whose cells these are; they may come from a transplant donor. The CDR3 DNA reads TGTGCCAGCAGTGGACAGGGTCTGGTCGGTGAAAAACTGTTTTTT. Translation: CASSGQGLVGEKLFF. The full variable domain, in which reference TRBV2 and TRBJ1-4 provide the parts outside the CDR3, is EPEVTQTPSHQVTQMGQEVILRCVPISNHLYFYWYRQILGQKVEFLVSFYNNEISEKSEIFDDQFSVERPDGSNFTLKIRSTKLEDSAMYFCASSGQGLVGEKLFFGSGTQLSVL.